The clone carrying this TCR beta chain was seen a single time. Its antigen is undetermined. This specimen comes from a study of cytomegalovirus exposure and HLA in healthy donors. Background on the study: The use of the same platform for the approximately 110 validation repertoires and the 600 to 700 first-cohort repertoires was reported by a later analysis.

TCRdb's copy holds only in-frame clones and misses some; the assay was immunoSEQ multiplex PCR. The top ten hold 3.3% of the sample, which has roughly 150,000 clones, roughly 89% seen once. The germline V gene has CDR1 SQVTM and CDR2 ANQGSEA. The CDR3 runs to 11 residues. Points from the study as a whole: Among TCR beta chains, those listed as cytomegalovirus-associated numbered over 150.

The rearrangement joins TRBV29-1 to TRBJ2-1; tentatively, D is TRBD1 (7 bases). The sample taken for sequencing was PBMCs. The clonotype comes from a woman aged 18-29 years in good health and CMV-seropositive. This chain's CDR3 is CTAGGYNEQFF. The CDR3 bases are TGCACCGCAGGGGGGTACAATGAGCAGTTCTTC.